A selection of T cell receptor beta chains follows, all from one sample in a study of cytomegalovirus exposure and HLA in healthy donors. Profiling relied on immunoSEQ multiplex PCR, and the TCRdb table lists in-frame clones only, not all of them. The table shows 150,000 to 180,000 clones, with roughly 84% occurring only once. Material: PBMCs. The receptors here all came from a human donor in good health. Each CDR3 is given with its conserved first and last residue. A D gene is named only where the DNA matches it firmly. Where a row states a size, it is once, few, many or the class of an expanded clone; other rows omit it.

abundance	v_gene	j_gene	d_gene	CDR3nt	CDR3aa
-	TRBV4-3	TRBJ2-1	-	TGCGCCAGCAGCCAAATTCAGGGATCCTACAATGAGCAGTTCTTC	CASSQIQGSYNEQFF
-	TRBV28	TRBJ2-2	TRBD2	TGTGCCAGCACAAGACCGGGAGGGAACACCGGGGAGCTGTTTTTT	CASTRPGGNTGELFF
-	TRBV7-2	TRBJ1-2	TRBD1	TGTGCCAGCAGCTTCGACAGGGGTTCACCCTATGGCTACACCTTC	CASSFDRGSPYGYTF
-	TRBV30	TRBJ1-1	TRBD1	TGTGCCTGGAAAGGACAGGGGTACACTGAAGCTTTCTTT	CAWKGQGYTEAFF
-	TRBV19	TRBJ2-7	TRBD2	TGTGCCAGTAGTATAGAACTAGCGGGGCAAACAAGGAAGCACTTC	CASSIELAGQTRKHF
-	TRBV27	TRBJ2-7	TRBD1	TGTGCCAGCAGTTTAGGGTTGGACAGGGAATACGAGCAGTACTTC	CASSLGLDREYEQYF
once	TRBV6-5	TRBJ2-7	-	TGTGCCAGCAGGCCCGGAGAGGCCACTTTCTACGAGCAGTACTTC	CASRPGEATFYEQYF
-	TRBV29-1	TRBJ1-3	-	TGCAGCGTCGTGGATTCGTGGAGTACTGGAAACACCATATATTTT	CSVVDSWSTGNTIYF
-	TRBV5-4	TRBJ1-4	-	TGTGCCAGCAGCCCGGACAGTTCGAATGAAAAACTGTTTTTT	CASSPDSSNEKLFF
-	TRBV4-1	TRBJ2-3	TRBD1	TGCGCCAGCAGCCAGGGCCTCGGGACAGGGAGCACAGATACGCAGTATTTT	CASSQGLGTGSTDTQYF
-	TRBV11-3	TRBJ2-1	-	TGTGCCAGCAGCCTCGGAGGGACTTCGAACAATGAGCAGTTCTTC	CASSLGGTSNNEQFF
-	TRBV7-2	TRBJ2-5	TRBD2	TGTGCCAGCAGCTTAATAGCGGGGGGGACGATTGAGACCCAGTACTTC	CASSLIAGGTIETQYF
-	TRBV5-1	TRBJ2-1	TRBD2	TGCGCCAGCAGCTCACTAGCGGGCTCCTACAATGAGCAGTTCTTC	CASSSLAGSYNEQFF
-	TRBV7-9	TRBJ1-1	-	TGTGCCAGCAGCTTAGCAGGAGCAATTGAAGCTTTCTTT	CASSLAGAIEAFF
-	TRBV7-9	TRBJ1-4	TRBD1	TGTGCCAGCAGTTACAACCTACAGGGGGTAGCTAATGAAAAACTGTTTTTT	CASSYNLQGVANEKLFF
-	TRBV27	TRBJ2-5	TRBD2	TGTGCCAGCAGTTCGGGGACTAGCGGGAAGGAGACCCAGTACTTC	CASSSGTSGKETQYF
few	TRBV6-1	TRBJ2-7	TRBD2	TGTGCCAGCAGTGGGCTAGCGGGAAGTAACGAGCAGTACTTC	CASSGLAGSNEQYF
once	TRBV18	TRBJ1-6	TRBD1	TGTGCCAGCTCGTCCTCCCCGGGACAGGGATATTCACCCCTCCACTTT	CASSSSPGQGYSPLHF
-	TRBV27	TRBJ2-1	TRBD2	TGTGCCAGCAGGGGAGGGTTAAGCCGGTACAATGAGCAGTTCTTC	CASRGGLSRYNEQFF
-	TRBV7-9	TRBJ1-6	-	TGTGCCAGCAGCTTATACCAGGGAACTTCACCCCTCCACTTT	CASSLYQGTSPLHF
-	TRBV5-6	TRBJ1-2	TRBD1	TGTGCCAGCAGCATAGACAGGGGAGCCAACTATGGCTACACCTTC	CASSIDRGANYGYTF
-	TRBV7-3	TRBJ2-2	TRBD2	TGTGCCAGCAGCCCGATAGGAAAAGCCGGGACTACGGGCACCGGGGAGCTGTTTTTT	CASSPIGKAGTTGTGELFF
-	TRBV7-3	TRBJ2-7	TRBD1	TGTGCCAGCAGCCCGGGGACAGGGAGCTACGAGCAGTACTTC	CASSPGTGSYEQYF
-	TRBV28	TRBJ1-1	-	TGTGCCAGCAGTAGTCCGGGACACAACACTGAAGCTTTCTTT	CASSSPGHNTEAFF
few	TRBV12-5	TRBJ1-3	-	TGTGCTAGTGGTTTGTCGGGGGGTAACACCATATATTTT	CASGLSGGNTIYF
-	TRBV2	TRBJ2-6	TRBD1	TGTGCCAGCAGTGAATACCGGGACAGGGTAGTCTCTGGGGCCAACGTCCTGACTTTC	CASSEYRDRVVSGANVLTF
-	TRBV7-3	TRBJ2-1	TRBD2	TGTGCCAGCAGCTCTCCGGGACTAGCGGGGAAGGAGTTCTTC	CASSSPGLAGKEFF
-	TRBV28	TRBJ1-2	-	TGTGCCAGCAGTTCCACAGTCCGGGGTAAAGGCTACACCTTC	CASSSTVRGKGYTF
-	TRBV25-1	TRBJ2-1	TRBD2	TGTGCCAGCAGTGGGAGGGGAGGGGAGCAGTTCTTC	CASSGRGGEQFF
-	TRBV27	TRBJ1-4	-	TGTGCCAGCAGTTTTAGTGGGAGAAAGAATGAAAAACTGTTTTTT	CASSFSGRKNEKLFF
-	TRBV7-2	TRBJ2-7	-	TGTGCCAGCAGCTTAGACATGTCAACCTACGAGCAGTACTTC	CASSLDMSTYEQYF
-	TRBV20-1	TRBJ2-5	-	TGCAGTGCCGACTTCCAAGAGACCCAGTACTTC	CSADFQETQYF
-	TRBV9	TRBJ1-2	-	TGTGCCAGCAGCGCCGGAGAGTGGGACTATGGCTACACCTTC	CASSAGEWDYGYTF
-	TRBV13	TRBJ2-1	TRBD1	TGTGCCAGCAGCTTAGACAAGACCGGGACAGACTACGATGAGCAGTTCTTC	CASSLDKTGTDYDEQFF
-	TRBV7-9	TRBJ1-1	TRBD1	TGTGCCAGCAGCGCCCGGGACAGGGTGAACACTGAAGCTTTCTTT	CASSARDRVNTEAFF
-	TRBV12-2	TRBJ1-4	-	TGTGCAAGTCGCTTCGTCTGGGCATCCGTTGCAACTAATGAAAAACTGTTTTTT	CASRFVWASVATNEKLFF
-	TRBV6-1	TRBJ1-1	TRBD1	TGTGCCAGCAGTGAATTGTCCGGGGCAGGGGGTATGAACACTGAAGCTTTCTTT	CASSELSGAGGMNTEAFF
-	TRBV27	TRBJ1-5	TRBD1	TGTGCCAGCAGTTTAGGAGGGGGCTTCGGGCAGCCCCAGCATTTT	CASSLGGGFGQPQHF
-	TRBV5-1	TRBJ1-6	TRBD1	TGCGCCAGCAGCTTGGGGGGACAGGGGAGGTCACCCCTCCACTTT	CASSLGGQGRSPLHF
-	TRBV18	TRBJ1-1	-	TGTGCCAGCTCACCACGTACGGAGGGAGCTTTCTTT	CASSPRTEGAFF
-	TRBV4-1	TRBJ2-1	TRBD2	TGCGCCAGCAGCCAGTGGCGGGGAGGGGTGAGTGAGCAGTTCTTC	CASSQWRGGVSEQFF
-	TRBV27	TRBJ1-5	-	TGTGCCAGCAGTTCCTTTGGCCAGCCCCAGCATTTT	CASSSFGQPQHF
-	TRBV19	TRBJ1-5	TRBD1	TGTGCCAGTAACTCCGGGACAGCGGGCGATCAGCCCCAGCATTTT	CASNSGTAGDQPQHF
-	TRBV5-4	TRBJ2-1	TRBD2	TGTGCCAGCAGCTTTGCTAGCGGGAGCCACAATGAGCAGTTCTTC	CASSFASGSHNEQFF
few	TRBV27	TRBJ1-2	TRBD1	TGTGCCAGCAGGCCAAGGGACAGGGGTTCCTATGGCTACACCTTC	CASRPRDRGSYGYTF
-	TRBV9	TRBJ2-2	TRBD2	TGTGCCAGCACCACGGGGGGTTCCCCTTATGTGAACACCGGGGAGCTGTTTTTT	CASTTGGSPYVNTGELFF
-	TRBV7-2	TRBJ1-6	TRBD1	TGTGCCAGCAGCTTCCGGGACAGGGTTTCGCCCCTCCACTTT	CASSFRDRVSPLHF